This T cell receptor beta chain was documented in a study of cytomegalovirus exposure and HLA in healthy donors. Whole-study findings and limits: Later genetic work tied a missense DCLRE1C variant to beta-chain V and J trimming.

The PCR used 60 Vbeta and 13 Jbeta primers. How the authors handled the data: The authors later counted tens of millions of unique TCR beta chains, roughly 10 million of them shared. Measured with immunoSEQ multiplex PCR; TCRdb has only the in-frame clones, and not every one. The V and J calls and clone size were taken over from that table, and D and trimming were inferred from the DNA. The repertoire has fewer than 80,000 clones, 67% of them found once; the top ten carry approximately 7%. In the case of this clone: Its antigen remains unknown.

J lost 3 bases, V lost 4 bases, and 8 bases had no gene match. Germline V gives CDR1 SGDLS, CDR2 YYNGEE. The CDR3 spans 15 residues. This sequence joins TRBV9 and TRBJ1-2; 8 bases align to TRBD1. Sequencing was carried out using PBMCs. The clonotype comes from a woman aged 50 to 65 in good health and CMV-seropositive. The CDR3 loop is CASSTLRGRDYGYTF. The CDR3 bases are TGTGCCAGCAGCACACTCAGGGGGCGCGACTATGGCTACACCTTC.